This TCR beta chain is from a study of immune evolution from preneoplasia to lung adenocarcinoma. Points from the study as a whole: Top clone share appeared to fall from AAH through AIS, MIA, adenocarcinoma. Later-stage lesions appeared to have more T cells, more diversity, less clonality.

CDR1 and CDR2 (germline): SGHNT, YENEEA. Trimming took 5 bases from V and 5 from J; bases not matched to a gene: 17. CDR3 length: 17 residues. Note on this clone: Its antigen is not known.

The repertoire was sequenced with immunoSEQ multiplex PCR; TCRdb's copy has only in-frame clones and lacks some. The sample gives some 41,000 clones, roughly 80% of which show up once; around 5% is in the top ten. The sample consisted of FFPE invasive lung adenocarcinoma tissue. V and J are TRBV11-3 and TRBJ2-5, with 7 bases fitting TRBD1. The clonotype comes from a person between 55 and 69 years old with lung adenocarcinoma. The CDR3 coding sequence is TGTGCCAGCAGCCCACGACAGGGTAAGACACAAGTGGAGACCCAGTACTTC. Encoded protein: CASSPRQGKTQVETQYF.